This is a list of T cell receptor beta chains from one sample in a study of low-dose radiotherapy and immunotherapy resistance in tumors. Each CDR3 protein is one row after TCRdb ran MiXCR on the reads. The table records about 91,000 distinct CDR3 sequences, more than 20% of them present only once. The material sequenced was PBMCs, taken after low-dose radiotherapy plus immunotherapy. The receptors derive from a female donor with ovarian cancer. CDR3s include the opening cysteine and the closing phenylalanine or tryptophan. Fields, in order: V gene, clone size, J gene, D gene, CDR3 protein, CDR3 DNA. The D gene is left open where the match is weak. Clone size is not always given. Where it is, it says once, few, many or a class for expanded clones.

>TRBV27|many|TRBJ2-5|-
CATSDRRRETQYF
TGTGCCACCAGTGACCGCAGAAGAGAGACCCAGTACTTC
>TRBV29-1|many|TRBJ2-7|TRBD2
CSVKTSGRPYEQYF
TGCAGCGTCAAGACTAGCGGGAGACCCTACGAGCAGTACTTC
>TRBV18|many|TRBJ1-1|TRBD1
CASSPPGQGAKTEAFF
TGTGCCAGCTCACCACCGGGGCAGGGGGCGAAGACTGAAGCTTTCTTT
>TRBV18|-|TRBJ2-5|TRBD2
CASSPTGGGYQETQYF
TGTGCCAGCTCACCCACCGGCGGGGGATACCAAGAGACCCAGTACTTC
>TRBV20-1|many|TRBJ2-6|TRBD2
CSARAGGSGANVLTF
TGCAGTGCTAGAGCGGGGGGCTCTGGGGCCAACGTCCTGACTTTC
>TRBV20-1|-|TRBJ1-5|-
CSARVPGPVFQPQHF
TGCAGTGCTAGAGTACCGGGACCCGTATTCCAGCCCCAGCATTTT
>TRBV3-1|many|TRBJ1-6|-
CASSHGSTGMNNSPLHF
TGTGCCAGCAGCCACGGAAGCACCGGGATGAATAATTCACCCCTCCACTTT
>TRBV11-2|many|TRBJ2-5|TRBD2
CASSSGGVQTQYF
TGTGCCAGCAGCTCTGGGGGGGTGCAGACCCAGTACTTC
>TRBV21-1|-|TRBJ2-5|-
CASTRGETQYF
TGTGCCAGTACAAGGGGAGAGACCCAGTACTTC
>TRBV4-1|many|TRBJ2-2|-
CASSQSRDGLWWELFF
TGCGCCAGCAGCCAATCCAGGGACGGACTATGGTGGGAGCTGTTTTTT
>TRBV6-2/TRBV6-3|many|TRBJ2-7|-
CASRYNGQRGEQYF
TGTGCCAGCAGGTACAATGGACAGCGAGGGGAGCAGTACTTC
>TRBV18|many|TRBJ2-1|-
CASSPMILDNEQFF
TGTGCCAGCTCACCGATGATACTAGACAATGAGCAGTTCTTC
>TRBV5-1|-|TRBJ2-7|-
CASSLEAGTHYEQYF
TGCGCCAGCAGCTTGGAGGCAGGGACGCACTACGAGCAGTACTTC
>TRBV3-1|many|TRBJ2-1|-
CASSPQGWGNEQFF
TGTGCCAGCAGCCCCCAGGGTTGGGGCAATGAGCAGTTCTTC
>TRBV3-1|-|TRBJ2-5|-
CASSHLRETQYF
TGTGCCAGCAGCCACCTCAGAGAGACCCAGTACTTC
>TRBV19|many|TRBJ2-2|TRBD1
CASKTQGAAGELFF
TGTGCCAGTAAGACGCAGGGGGCGGCCGGGGAGCTGTTTTTT
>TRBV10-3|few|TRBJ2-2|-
CAITGLNTGELFF
TGTGCCATCACCGGGCTGAACACCGGGGAGCTGTTTTTT
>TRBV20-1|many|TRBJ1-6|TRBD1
CSASGVGGDNSPLHF
TGCAGTGCTAGTGGGGTAGGGGGCGATAATTCACCCCTCCACTTT
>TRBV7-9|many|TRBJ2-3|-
CASSLRAQRRVGDTQYF
TGTGCCAGCAGCCTCCGGGCCCAGCGGAGAGTGGGAGATACGCAGTATTTT
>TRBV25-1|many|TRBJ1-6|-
CASSEGPRVNSPLHF
TGTGCCAGCAGTGAAGGGCCGCGGGTGAATTCACCCCTCCACTTT
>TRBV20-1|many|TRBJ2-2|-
CSARGPTPTGELFF
TGCAGTGCTAGAGGCCCTACCCCAACCGGGGAGCTGTTTTTT
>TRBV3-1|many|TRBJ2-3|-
CASSSARSTDTQYF
TGTGCCAGCAGCTCCGCCCGTAGCACAGATACGCAGTATTTT
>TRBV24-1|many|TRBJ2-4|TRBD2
CATSDRTSGGKNIQYF
TGTGCCACCAGTGACCGGACTAGCGGAGGCAAAAACATTCAGTACTTC
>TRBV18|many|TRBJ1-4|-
CASSPSLRGDNEKLFF
TGTGCCAGCTCACCATCCTTGCGGGGGGATAATGAAAAACTGTTTTTT
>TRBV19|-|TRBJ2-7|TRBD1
CASSHHSGQGAGEQYF
TGTGCCAGTAGTCACCACTCGGGACAGGGGGCTGGCGAGCAGTACTTC
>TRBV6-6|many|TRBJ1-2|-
CASSYLQGRDGYTF
TGTGCCAGCAGTTACTTACAGGGTCGGGATGGCTACACCTTC
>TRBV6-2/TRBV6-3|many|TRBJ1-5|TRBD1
CASTDRVFSNQPQHF
TGTGCCAGCACCGACAGGGTTTTCAGCAATCAGCCCCAGCATTTT
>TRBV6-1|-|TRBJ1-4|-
CASSEAPGPAQEKLFF
TGTGCCAGCAGTGAAGCCCCGGGGCCTGCGCAGGAAAAACTGTTTTTT
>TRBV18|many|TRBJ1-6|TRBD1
CASSLWTGGDSPLHF
TGTGCCAGCTCACTATGGACAGGGGGCGATTCACCCCTCCACTTT
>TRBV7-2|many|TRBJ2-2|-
CASSLAGLGGGELFF
TGTGCCAGCAGCTTAGCGGGGTTAGGAGGCGGGGAGCTGTTTTTT
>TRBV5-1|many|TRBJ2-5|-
CASSFFARGVETQYF
TGCGCCAGCAGCTTTTTTGCCAGAGGTGTAGAGACCCAGTACTTC
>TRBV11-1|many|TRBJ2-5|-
CASSFRGGVETQYF
TGTGCCAGCAGCTTCAGAGGAGGAGTTGAGACCCAGTACTTC
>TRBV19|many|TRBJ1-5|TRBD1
CASRKGTGPGGNQPQHF
TGTGCCAGTAGGAAGGGGACAGGGCCGGGGGGCAATCAGCCCCAGCATTTT
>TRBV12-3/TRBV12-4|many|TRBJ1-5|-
CASSTDTHNQPQHF
TGTGCCAGCAGTACGGACACCCACAATCAGCCCCAGCATTTT
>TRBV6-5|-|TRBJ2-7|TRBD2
CASSYSSLVLAGVYEQYF
TGTGCCAGCAGTTACTCGAGTCTGGTTCTAGCGGGGGTCTACGAGCAGTACTTC
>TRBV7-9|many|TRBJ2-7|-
CASSPRDWPLLDEQYF
TGTGCCAGCAGTCCCCGAGACTGGCCGCTCTTGGACGAGCAGTACTTC
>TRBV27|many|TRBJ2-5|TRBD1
CATRDRGDQETQYF
TGTGCCACCAGGGACAGGGGAGATCAAGAGACCCAGTACTTC